This entry is about one T cell receptor beta chain. The CDR3 has 16 residues. V lost 3 bases to trimming and J lost 2 bases; unmatched junction nucleotides: 7. Germline loops: CDR1 ENHRY, CDR2 SYGVKD. This record comes from a study of T cell responses to AZD1222 COVID-19 vaccine. Assay: immunoSEQ multiplex PCR; the TCRdb copy retains only in-frame clones and omits some. Here the sample spans about 120,000 clones, approximately 88% being singletons. This chain links TRBV10-3 with TRBJ2-7; TRBD1 agrees at 10 bases. Sequences were derived from peripheral blood, sampled on day 0 of AZD1222 vaccination. This TCR was recovered from an adult in good health. The CDR3 DNA sequence: TGTGCCATCAGTGAATCCGGGACAGGGGTTCCCTACGAGCAGTACTTC. It codes for CAISESGTGVPYEQYF.